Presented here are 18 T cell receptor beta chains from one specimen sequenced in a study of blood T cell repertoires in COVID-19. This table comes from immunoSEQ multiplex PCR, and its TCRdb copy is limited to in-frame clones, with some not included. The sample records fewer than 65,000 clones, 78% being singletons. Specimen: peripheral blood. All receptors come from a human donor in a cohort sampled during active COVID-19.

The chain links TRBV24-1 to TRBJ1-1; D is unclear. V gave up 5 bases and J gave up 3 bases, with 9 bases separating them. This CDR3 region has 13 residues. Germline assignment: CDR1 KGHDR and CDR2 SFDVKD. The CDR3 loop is CATSASRDTEAFF. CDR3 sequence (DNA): TGTGCCACCAGTGCTTCACGGGACACTGAAGCTTTCTTT.

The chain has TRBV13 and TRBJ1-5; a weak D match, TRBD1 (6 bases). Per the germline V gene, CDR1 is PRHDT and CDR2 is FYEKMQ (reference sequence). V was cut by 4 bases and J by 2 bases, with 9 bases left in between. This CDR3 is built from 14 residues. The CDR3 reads CASSSDRGNQPQHF. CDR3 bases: TGTGCCAGCAGCTCGGACAGAGGCAATCAGCCCCAGCATTTT.

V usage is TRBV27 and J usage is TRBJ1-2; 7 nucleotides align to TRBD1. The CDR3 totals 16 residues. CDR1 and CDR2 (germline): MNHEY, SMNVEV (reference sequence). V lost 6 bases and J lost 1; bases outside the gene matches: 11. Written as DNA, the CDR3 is TGTGCCAGCAGCCCGGGGCGGGGACAGAATAACTATGGCTACACCTTC. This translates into CASSPGRGQNNYGYTF.

CDR3 DNA sequence: TGTGCCAGCAGCCGAGCACCGAACACCGGGGAGCTGTTTTTT. Translated: CASSRAPNTGELFF. The chain joins TRBV9 to TRBJ2-2; D uncertain. V gave up 4 bases and J gave up 0 bases, with 7 bases separating them. The CDR3 runs 14 residues. From germline, CDR1 is SGDLS and CDR2 YYNGEE.

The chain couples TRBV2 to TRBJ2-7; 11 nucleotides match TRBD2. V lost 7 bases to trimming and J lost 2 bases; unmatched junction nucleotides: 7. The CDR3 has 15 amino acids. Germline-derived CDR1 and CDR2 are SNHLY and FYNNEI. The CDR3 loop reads CASKSGTSGTYEQYF. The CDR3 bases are TGTGCCAGCAAATCAGGGACTAGCGGCACCTACGAGCAGTACTTC.

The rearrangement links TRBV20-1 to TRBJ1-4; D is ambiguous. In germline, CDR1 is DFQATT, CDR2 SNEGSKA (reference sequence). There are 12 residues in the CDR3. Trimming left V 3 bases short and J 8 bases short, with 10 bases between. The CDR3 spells CSASDNLEKLFF. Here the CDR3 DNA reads TGCAGTGCTAGTGATAACTTGGAAAAACTGTTTTTT.

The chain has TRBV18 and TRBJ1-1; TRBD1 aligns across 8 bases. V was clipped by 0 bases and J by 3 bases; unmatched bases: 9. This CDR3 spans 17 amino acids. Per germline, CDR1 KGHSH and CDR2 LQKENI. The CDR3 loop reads CASSPPGQGLGYTEAFF. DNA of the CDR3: TGTGCCAGCTCACCACCCGGACAGGGTTTGGGGTACACTGAAGCTTTCTTT.

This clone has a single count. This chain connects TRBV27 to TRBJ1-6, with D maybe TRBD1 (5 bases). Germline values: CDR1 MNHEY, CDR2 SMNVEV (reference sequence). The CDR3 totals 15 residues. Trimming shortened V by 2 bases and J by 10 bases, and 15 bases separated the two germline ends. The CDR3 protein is CASSLPGTSMSPLHF. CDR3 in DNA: TGTGCCAGCAGTTTACCGGGGACTTCCATGTCACCCCTCCACTTT.

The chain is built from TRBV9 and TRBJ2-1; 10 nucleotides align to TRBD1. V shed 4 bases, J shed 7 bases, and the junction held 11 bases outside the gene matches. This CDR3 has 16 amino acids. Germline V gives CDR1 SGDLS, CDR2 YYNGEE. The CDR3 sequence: CASSPEGQGSINEQFF. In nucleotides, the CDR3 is TGTGCCAGCAGCCCCGAGGGACAGGGGTCGATAAATGAGCAGTTCTTC. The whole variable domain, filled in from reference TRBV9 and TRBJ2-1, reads DSGVTQTPKHLITATGQRVTLRCSPRSGDLSVYWYQQSLDQGLQFLIQYYNGEERAKGNILERFSAQQFPDLHSELNLSSLELGDSALYFCASSPEGQGSINEQFFGPGTRLTVL.

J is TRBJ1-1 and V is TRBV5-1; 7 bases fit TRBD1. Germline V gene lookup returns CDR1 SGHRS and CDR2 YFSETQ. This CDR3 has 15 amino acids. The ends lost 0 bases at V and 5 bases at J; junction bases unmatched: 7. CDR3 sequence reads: CASSLATGAGTEAFF. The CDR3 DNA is TGCGCCAGCAGCTTGGCCACAGGGGCCGGGACTGAAGCTTTCTTT. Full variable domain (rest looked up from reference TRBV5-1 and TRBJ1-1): KAGVTQTPRYLIKTRGQQVTLSCSPISGHRSVSWYQQTPGQGLQFLFEYFSETQRNKGNFPGRFSGRQFSNSRSEMNVSTLELGDSALYLCASSLATGAGTEAFFGQGTRLTVV.

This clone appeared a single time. The CDR3 region is CASAGNTNTEAFF. DNA of the CDR3: TGCGCCAGCGCAGGGAATACGAACACTGAAGCTTTCTTT. The J gene is TRBJ1-1, the V gene TRBV5-1, with TRBD1 as a possible D gene (5 bases). CDR1 and CDR2 from the germline V gene are SGHRS and YFSETQ. The CDR3 runs to 13 residues. Trimming removed 7 bases at V and 1 base at J, with 11 bases between. Combining the CDR3 with reference TRBV5-1 and TRBJ1-1 gives the whole variable domain KAGVTQTPRYLIKTRGQQVTLSCSPISGHRSVSWYQQTPGQGLQFLFEYFSETQRNKGNFPGRFSGRQFSNSRSEMNVSTLELGDSALYLCASAGNTNTEAFFGQGTRLTVV.

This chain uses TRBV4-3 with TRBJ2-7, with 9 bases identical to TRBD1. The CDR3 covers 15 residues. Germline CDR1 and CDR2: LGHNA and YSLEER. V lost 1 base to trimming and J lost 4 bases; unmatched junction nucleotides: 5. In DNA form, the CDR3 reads TGCGCCAGCAGCCAAGGGGACAGGGTTAATTACGAGCAGTACTTC. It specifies CASSQGDRVNYEQYF.

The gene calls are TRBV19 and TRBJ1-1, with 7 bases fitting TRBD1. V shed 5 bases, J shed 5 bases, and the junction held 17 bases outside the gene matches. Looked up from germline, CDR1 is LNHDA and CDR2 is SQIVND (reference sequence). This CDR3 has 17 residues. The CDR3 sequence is CASSVREGKGAGTEAFF. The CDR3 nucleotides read TGTGCCAGTAGTGTTCGGGAGGGAAAGGGGGCTGGGACTGAAGCTTTCTTT.

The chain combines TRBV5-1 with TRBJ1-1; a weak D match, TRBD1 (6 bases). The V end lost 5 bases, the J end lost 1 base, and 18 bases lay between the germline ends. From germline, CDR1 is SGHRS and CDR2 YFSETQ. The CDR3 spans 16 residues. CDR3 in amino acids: CASRRGQPLRNTEAFF. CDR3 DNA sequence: TGCGCCAGCAGGCGAGGACAGCCGTTGAGGAACACTGAAGCTTTCTTT. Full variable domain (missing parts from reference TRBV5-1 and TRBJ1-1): KAGVTQTPRYLIKTRGQQVTLSCSPISGHRSVSWYQQTPGQGLQFLFEYFSETQRNKGNFPGRFSGRQFSNSRSEMNVSTLELGDSALYLCASRRGQPLRNTEAFFGQGTRLTVV.

The CDR3 loop reads CASSADAGGEQYF. The CDR3 DNA reads as TGTGCCAGCAGCGCGGATGCGGGGGGGGAGCAGTACTTC. This rearrangement joins TRBV9 to TRBJ2-7, with TRBD2 matching 9 bases. Germline lookup yields CDR1 SGDLS and CDR2 YYNGEE. This CDR3 spans 13 amino acids. With 3 bases clipped from V and 7 bases from J, the junction kept 5 bases outside the gene matches.

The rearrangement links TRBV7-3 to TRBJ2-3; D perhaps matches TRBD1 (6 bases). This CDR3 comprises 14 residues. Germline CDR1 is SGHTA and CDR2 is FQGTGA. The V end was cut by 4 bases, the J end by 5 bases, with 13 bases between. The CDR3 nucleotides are TGTGCCAGCAGCTCCCGAGGGGGTGAAGATACGCAGTATTTT. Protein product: CASSSRGGEDTQYF.

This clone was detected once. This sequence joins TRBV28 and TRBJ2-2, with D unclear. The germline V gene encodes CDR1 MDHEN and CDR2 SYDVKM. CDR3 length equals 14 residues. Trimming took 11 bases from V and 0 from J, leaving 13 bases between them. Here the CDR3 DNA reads TGTGCCCACGCCAGACTTTCGAACACCGGGGAGCTGTTTTTT. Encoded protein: CAHARLSNTGELFF. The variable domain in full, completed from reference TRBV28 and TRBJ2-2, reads DVKVTQSSRYLVKRTGEKVFLECVQDMDHENMFWYRQDPGLGLRLIYFSYDVKMKEKGDIPEGYSVSREKKERFSLILESASTNQTSMYLCAHARLSNTGELFFGEGSRLTVL.

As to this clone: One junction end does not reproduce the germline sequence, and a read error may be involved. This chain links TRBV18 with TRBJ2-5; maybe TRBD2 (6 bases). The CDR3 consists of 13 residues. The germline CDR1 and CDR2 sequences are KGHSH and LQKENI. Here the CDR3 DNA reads TGTGCCAGCTCATCGGGACTGCAAGAGGCCCAGTACTTC. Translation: CASSSGLQEAQYF.